This record concerns one TCR beta chain sequence. Its antigen target is currently unknown. The input lacks base qualities; no much larger clone sits a single base away. The data belong to a study of cytomegalovirus exposure and HLA in healthy donors (TCRdb year 2017). With respect to the entire study: An earlier analysis of around 600 of the donors reported roughly 270 Gb of sequence data and some 120 million unique TCR beta sequences from about 180 million T cells. An early release that covered some 630 HLA-typed donors contained approximately 300 gigabases of sequencing data and approximately 85 million unique TCR sequences. The genetic ancestry cluster associated with self-reported Caucasian donors included over 80% of the roughly 360 genotyped donors. The study aimed to test whether signatures of past pathogen exposure could be identified by cataloging public T cell receptors. The T cell repertoires of 550 to 850 subjects were profiled by immunosequencing and related to cytomegalovirus serostatus. Besides the first cohort of 666 subjects, a separate validation cohort made up of 95 to 150 different subjects was used. High-throughput TCR immunosequencing, statistical association of individual TCRs with disease status, and machine learning were combined to predict cytomegalovirus infection status. A later analysis re-analyzed previously published TCR beta repertoires from approximately 670 donors and added high-resolution HLA genotyping to study TCR occurrence patterns. Rather than using new phenotypic data, the later analysis identified candidate immune exposures from TCR beta sequences and from how often those sequences occurred across donors. In an earlier analysis of roughly 600 of the donors, high-throughput TCR beta sequencing was used to judge whether each TCR beta V gene segment behaved as functional or pseudogenic. Donor age, sex, ethnicity and CMV serostatus were compiled together with the repertoire data. A later genetic analysis used genome-wide SNP genotypes for about three fifths of the roughly 700 donors, treating that subset as a discovery cohort. Every repertoire in the discovery cohort had been generated on one and the same sequencing platform. HLA typing included class I and class II loci at four-digit resolution. Typing coverage differed by locus: A, B, C, DRB1 and DQB1 were typed in about 620-630 donors, DQA1 in about 510, DPA1 in 600 to 610, and DPB1 in just under 480. Because of strong linkage in the cohort, roughly 5 DR-DQ haplotypes were treated as single units for association and clustering. Across approximately 400 genotyped donors of the cohort, an average of about 250,000 unique TCR beta nucleotide sequences per donor were sequenced, and 15% to 20% of those sequences were non-productive. Study-wide conclusions, independent of this receptor: The presence/absence analyses assumed that sequencing depth was roughly uniform across donors, and that assumption may not be true. Immune exposure information for the cohort was limited to CMV serostatus. The cohort was sequenced for TCR beta chains only, and without alpha or paired-chain data the features that could be detected were limited. When HLA alleles, especially DR and DQ, strongly co-occurred, TCR associations were difficult to assign to individual alleles. Specific HLA alleles were associated with some 15,000 TCR beta sequences at a false discovery rate of 0.05 in a later analysis. Compared with the approximately 600-donor mean, donors in an Asian-associated ancestry cluster had fewer N-insertions in productive TCRs, according to a later genetic analysis. The authors suggested that the approach could potentially be generalized to other disease states and immunological phenotypes. A group of highly shared sequence variants was considered likely to be a technical artifact of the sequencing pipeline. A further reported finding was that TCR beta sequences accurately predicted the HLA-A and HLA-B alleles for most subjects in the first cohort. A later analysis found that TCR association rates varied across HLA loci, with DRB1 alleles showing the most associated TCRs and HLA-C alleles the fewest. Most TCR sequences were seen in very few donors, while some public TCRs were found in many individuals. The 87-base-pair reads could not distinguish some IMGT-functional V segments, including TRBV6-2 and TRBV6-3, so those segments were excluded. In an earlier analysis of approximately 590 of the donors, most TCR beta V segments appeared in productive rearrangements about 87% or about 30% of the time, broadly matching IMGT annotations. V-gene and J-gene trimming of TCR beta chains was associated with a missense DCLRE1C variant in a later genetic analysis, and the association was replicated in an independent cohort. The study gave a list of under 200 TCR beta chains associated with cytomegalovirus. Because HLA typing was missing for some donors at each locus, association tests included only the typed subset. Correlated functional status among segregating V segments might be attributable to linkage disequilibrium, but an unknown experimental factor could not be ruled out. The classifier was reported to diagnose cytomegalovirus status with high specificity and sensitivity in both the original and validation cohorts. A few of the identified cytomegalovirus-associated TCR beta chains were confirmed in vitro to be specific for cytomegalovirus antigens. In a later analysis, HLA-associated TCR beta chains were found to be more clonally expanded and to have lower generation probabilities than equally common non-associated chains. In a later analysis, several top co-occurrence clusters were reported to appear linked to parvovirus B19, influenza, CMV and Epstein-Barr virus. Because counts were too low, more than 15 rarely observed V segments, including chromosome 9 orphons, were excluded from the earlier analysis of 587 of the donors. A later analysis found that most CMV-associated TCR beta chains appeared HLA-restricted, with HLA associations seemingly driven largely by CMV exposure.

The method was the immunoSEQ multiplex PCR assay. For the multiplex PCR, a mixture combining 60 forward primers for TCR Vbeta segments and 13 reverse primers for TCR Jbeta segments was used. Amplification of the CDR3 region of rearranged TCR beta genes was performed with a multiplex PCR assay on genomic DNA. On the Illumina HiSeq System, the amplified TCR beta libraries were sequenced as 87-base-pair reads. Turning to the authors' computational methods: A later analysis tallied around 82 million unique TCR beta chains across the 666 repertoires, and about 10 million of those chains were shared by two or more donors. To remove PCR and sequencing errors, raw reads were error-corrected and collapsed into unique sequences using a nearest-neighbor algorithm that merged closely related sequences. V, D and J gene segments were assigned by aligning CDR3 sequences to IMGT reference sequences. For a sequence to be retained, a match of at least six nucleotides was required to both a V gene segment and a J gene segment. Rearrangements were classified as productive when the CDR3 lacked stop codons and remained in frame with V and J, and all other rearrangements were classified as non-productive. CDR3 was defined by IMGT convention, running from the second conserved V-encoded cysteine to the conserved J-encoded phenylalanine. The earlier analysis of 450 to 750 of the donors excluded any sequence lacking an unambiguous match to a single V gene segment. An earlier analysis of 587 of the donors called V segments functional above 56.7% productive rearrangements and segregating when the between-donor standard deviation exceeded 5%. To diagnose cytomegalovirus status from the catalog of TCR beta chain sequences, a statistical classification framework was built. In a later analysis, TCR nucleotide sequences were compared against IMGT/GENE-DB human TR gene sequences so that V and J genes could be assigned. A later analysis assigned CDR3 sequences and most-parsimonious VDJ recombination scenarios with the TCRdist pipeline. In a later analysis, every TCR beta chain was defined by the combination of its CDR3 amino acid sequence and its V-gene family, and reads without a unique V-gene family were dropped. In a later analysis, several hundred highly shared, low-generation-probability nucleotide sequences were removed to address suspected cross-contamination and a sequencing artifact. For each public chain, a later analysis derived a clonal expansion index from normalized ranks of inferred template counts within each repertoire. A later analysis computed generation probabilities with a VDJ recombination model fitted to out-of-frame rearrangements, and checked the results against IGoR. A later analysis scored TCR-TCR, TCR-HLA and TCR-CMV co-occurrence with hypergeometric tests, applying a repertoire-size bias correction to TCR pairs. To estimate false discovery rates, a later analysis permuted the HLA or CMV assignments 20 times. In a later analysis, co-occurring TCRs were grouped using DBSCAN, and TCRdist sequence similarity was added for clustering within HLA-allele-positive subsets. Repertoires with fewer than 30,000 or more than 120,000 public chains, plus five repertoires with anomalous nucleotide sharing, were excluded from co-occurrence clustering. TCRdb took this table from immuneACCESS and kept in-frame rearrangements with V and J called. Such tables lack part of the clones; where checked against another copy, unresolved V genes explain under half of the gap, and the rest is unexplained. V and J calls and clone size are those listed in that table; D and trimming were worked out from the DNA. The sample table holds some 95,000 clones, of which approximately 71% were seen once. Around 16% of the sample is held by the ten biggest clonotypes.

The germline V gene sets CDR1 to MDHEN and CDR2 to SYDVKM. V ends up 5 bases short and J 12 bases short, with an unmatched junction base count of 18. Inclusive of the bounding cysteine and phenylalanine, the CDR3 is 15 residues long. Of all the DNA, just the CDR3 is kept, 45 bases in frame from base 1. The cohort consisted of 666 healthy bone marrow donors. All cohort members were sampled while nominally healthy, although unrecorded immune exposures were likely present. The donor tested CMV seropositive and was one of the 289 seropositive cohort members. A peripheral blood sample was collected from each donor, and TCR beta sequencing was performed on peripheral blood mononuclear cells. Genomic DNA extraction from the blood cell samples was performed with the Qiagen DNeasy Blood Extraction Kit.

Specimen: PBMCs. The sequence is built from TRBV28 and TRBJ1-1; 7 bases in between match TRBD1. The sequence derives from a woman under 30 in good health and CMV-seropositive. CDR3 loop: CASSGRDRPTMSTFF. In nucleotide form, the sequence is TGTGCCAGCAGTGGTCGGGACAGACCCACGATGTCGACTTTCTTT.